This T cell receptor beta chain was identified during a study of response to subunit inactivated influenza vaccine. Whole-study findings and limits: Only a handful of new T cells, the authors suggested, are recruited with each seasonal influenza vaccination.

Notes on this clonotype: What it recognizes is unknown.

A single record per CDR3 protein comes from TCRdb applying MiXCR to the RT-PCR reads. The sample has 700,000 to 800,000 distinct CDR3 sequences, around 20% seen once. The CDR3 extends over 12 amino acids. In germline, CDR1 is DFQATT, CDR2 SNEGSKA (reference sequence). V was pared by 2 bases and J by 3 bases, with 7 bases between. The sequence was collected from a man aged 45-60 years who received an inactivated influenza vaccine. The sequencing used PBMCs from blood, collected more than 4 days after vaccination. This sequence joins TRBV20-1 and TRBJ2-5; D unresolved. CDR3 sequence reads: CSARIRKETQYF. As DNA, the CDR3 is TGCAGTGCTAGAATTCGGAAAGAGACCCAGTACTTC.